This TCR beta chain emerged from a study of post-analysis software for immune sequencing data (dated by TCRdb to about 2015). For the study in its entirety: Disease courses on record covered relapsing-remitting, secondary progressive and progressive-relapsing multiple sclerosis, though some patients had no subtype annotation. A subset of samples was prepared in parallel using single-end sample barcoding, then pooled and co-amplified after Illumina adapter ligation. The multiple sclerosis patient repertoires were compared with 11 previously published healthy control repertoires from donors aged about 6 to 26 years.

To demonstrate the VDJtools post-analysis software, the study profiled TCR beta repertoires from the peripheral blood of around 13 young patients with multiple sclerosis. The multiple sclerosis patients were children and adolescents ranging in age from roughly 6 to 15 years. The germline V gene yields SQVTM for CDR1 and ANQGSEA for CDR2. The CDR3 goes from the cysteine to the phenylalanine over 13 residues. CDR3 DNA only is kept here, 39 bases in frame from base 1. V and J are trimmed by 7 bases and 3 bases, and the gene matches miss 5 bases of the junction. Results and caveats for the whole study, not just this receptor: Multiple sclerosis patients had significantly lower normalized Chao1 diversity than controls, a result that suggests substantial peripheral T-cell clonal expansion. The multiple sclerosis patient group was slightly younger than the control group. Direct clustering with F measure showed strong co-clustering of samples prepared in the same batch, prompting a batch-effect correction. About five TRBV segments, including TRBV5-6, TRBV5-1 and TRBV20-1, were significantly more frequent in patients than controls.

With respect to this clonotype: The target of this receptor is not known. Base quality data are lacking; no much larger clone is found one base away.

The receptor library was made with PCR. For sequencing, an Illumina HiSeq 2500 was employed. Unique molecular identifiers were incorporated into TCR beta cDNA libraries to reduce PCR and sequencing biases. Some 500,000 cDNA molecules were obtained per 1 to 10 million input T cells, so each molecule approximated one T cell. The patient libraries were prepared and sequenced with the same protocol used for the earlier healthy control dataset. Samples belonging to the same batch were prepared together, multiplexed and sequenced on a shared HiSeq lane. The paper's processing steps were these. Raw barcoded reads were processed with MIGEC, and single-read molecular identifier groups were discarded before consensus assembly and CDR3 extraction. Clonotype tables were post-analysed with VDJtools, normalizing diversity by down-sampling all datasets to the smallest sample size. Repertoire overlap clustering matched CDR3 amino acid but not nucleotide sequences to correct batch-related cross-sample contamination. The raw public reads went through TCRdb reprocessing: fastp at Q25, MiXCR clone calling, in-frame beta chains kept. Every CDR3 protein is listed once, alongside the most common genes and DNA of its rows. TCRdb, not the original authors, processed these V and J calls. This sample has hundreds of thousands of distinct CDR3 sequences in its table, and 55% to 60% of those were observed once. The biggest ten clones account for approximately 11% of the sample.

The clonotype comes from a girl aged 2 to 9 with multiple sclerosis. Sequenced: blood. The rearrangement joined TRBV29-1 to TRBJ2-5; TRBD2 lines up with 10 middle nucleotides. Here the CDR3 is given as CSAGLAMKETQYF. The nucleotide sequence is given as TGCAGCGCGGGACTAGCGATGAAAGAGACCCAGTACTTC.